This TCR beta chain was identified during a study of post-analysis software for immune sequencing data. Overall study context: Included courses were relapsing-remitting and secondary progressive multiple sclerosis; progressive-relapsing multiple sclerosis was also included.

This clonotype came up a few times. Its antigen remains unknown. Trimming shortened V by 4 bases and J by 1 base, and 12 bases separated the two germline ends. This CDR3 contains 15 residues. CDR1 SGDLS and CDR2 YYNGEE come from the germline V gene. Sequencing libraries made from TCR beta cDNA carried unique molecular identifiers. TCRdb processed the PCR reads anew with MiXCR; each CDR3 protein has one entry. The table lists 700,000 to 800,000 distinct CDR3 sequences, roughly 29% of them singletons. Overall study results and limits: Batch-mates among the samples co-clustered strongly by F measure. The study found TRBV5-6, TRBV5-1 and TRBV20-1 among a handful of TRBV segments more frequent in patients than controls. When compared against controls, multiple sclerosis patients showed significantly lower normalized Chao1 diversity.

The receptor was isolated from a girl between 5 and 17 years old with multiple sclerosis. Source material: blood. The genes are TRBV9 and TRBJ2-1; D may be TRBD2 (5 bases). The CDR3: CASSPLRVSYNEQFF. CDR3 nucleotides: TGTGCCAGCAGCCCCTTGAGGGTGTCCTACAATGAGCAGTTCTTC.